The 14 T cell receptor beta chains reported below all come from one sample, sequenced in a study of response to subunit inactivated influenza vaccine (dated 2018 in TCRdb). Receptors were amplified or captured by RT-PCR. Sequencing was carried out with an Illumina HiSeq 2500. TCRdb handled the public reads itself, with Q25 trimming in fastp and clone calling in MiXCR, and kept productive beta chains. A single entry per CDR3 protein holds the most common genes and DNA from its merged rows. For this sample there are 200,000 to 300,000 distinct CDR3 sequences; 10% to 15% appear just once. The ten most abundant clones make up roughly 7.7% of the sample. The specimen was non-naive T cells sorted from PBMCs, collected around 14 days before vaccination. What this sample's cell subset or site label stands for: memory T cell fraction. All receptors come from a man aged 50 or older who received an inactivated influenza vaccine. Donor details come from another sample of the same person, matched by shared clones.

The chain is built from TRBV19 and TRBJ2-2; D gene ambiguous. In germline, CDR1 is LNHDA, CDR2 SQIVND (reference sequence). Trimming shortened V by 6 bases and J by 3 bases, and 11 bases separated the two germline ends. The CDR3 is 14 residues long. DNA for the CDR3: TGTGCCAGTAGATACGCCGGGTACACCGGGGAGCTGTTTTTT. Its protein product is CASRYAGYTGELFF.

This clonotype was detected a few times. The chain joins TRBV4-1 to TRBJ1-6; possible D gene TRBD1, 5 bases. Deletions cut 2 bases from V and 13 bases from J, with 18 bases between. The CDR3 has 15 residues. Germline V gives CDR1 MGHRA, CDR2 YSYEKL. The CDR3 loop reads CASSQLDSQEGPLHF. CDR3 bases: TGCGCCAGCAGCCAACTCGACAGTCAAGAAGGCCCCCTCCACTTT.

This chain links TRBV28 with TRBJ1-1; D not certain. The germline gives CDR1 MDHEN, CDR2 SYDVKM. V lost 2 bases and J 0 bases, leaving 10 bases between the germline ends. This CDR3 has 15 residues. The CDR3 loop reads CASSLLPAMNTEAFF. The CDR3 DNA reads TGTGCCAGCAGTTTACTTCCGGCAATGAACACTGAAGCTTTCTTT.

The CDR3 sequence is CASSPDRVGTEAFF. CDR3 DNA sequence: TGTGCCAGCAGCCCCGACAGGGTAGGCACTGAAGCTTTCTTT. The chain employs TRBV7-3 and TRBJ1-1; TRBD1 matches at 7 bases. The CDR3 length is 14 residues. The trim removed 5 bases at V and 4 bases at J, leaving 7 bases unmatched. CDR1 and CDR2 from the germline V gene are SGHTA and FQGTGA.

The V gene is TRBV29-1, the J gene TRBJ2-7; 8 positions match TRBD2. Germline trimming cut 7 bases from V and 3 bases from J; bases unmatched to any gene: 11. CDR1 is SQVTM and CDR2 is ANQGSEA in the germline V gene. The CDR3 consists of 14 residues. The DNA for the CDR3 is TGCAGCGCGTCCCGGGGGGGGGACCTCTACGAGCAGTACTTC. Its translation is CSASRGGDLYEQYF.

This clonotype was seen a handful of times. V usage is TRBV20-1 and J usage is TRBJ2-5; 14 bases line up with TRBD2. The germline V gene encodes CDR1 DFQATT and CDR2 SNEGSKA (reference sequence). CDR3 length: 15 residues. After removal of 3 bases from V and 7 bases from J, the junction contained 7 bases not matched to a gene. This CDR3 reads CSARGLAGVSGTQYF. CDR3 DNA: TGCAGTGCTAGGGGACTAGCGGGAGTGTCCGGGACCCAGTACTTC.

Regarding this clonotype: The junction shows a germline mismatch at one end, possibly a read error. V gene TRBV20-1 combines with J gene TRBJ1-2; D not resolved. Germline V lookup: CDR1 DFQATT, CDR2 SNEGSKA (reference sequence). The CDR3 is made up of 15 amino acids. DNA of the CDR3: TGCTGTGCTAGTCGCCTTAAGGGCACCTCCTATGGCTACACCTTC. The encoded protein is CCASRLKGTSYGYTF.

This clonotype showed up many times. V gene TRBV7-6 combines with J gene TRBJ1-2, with D unresolved. Germline V lookup: CDR1 SGHVS, CDR2 FNYEAQ. The CDR3 runs 15 residues. The ends were cut back, 5 bases at V and 0 bases at J, with 13 bases in the middle. The CDR3 loop is CASSPIDIANYGYTF. CDR3 bases: TGTGCCAGCAGCCCTATAGACATAGCTAACTATGGCTACACCTTC. The full variable domain, in which reference TRBV7-6 and TRBJ1-2 provide the parts outside the CDR3, is GAGVSQSPRYKVTKRGQDVALRCDPISGHVSLYWYRQALGQGPEFLTYFNYEAQQDKSGLPNDRFSAERPEGSISTLTIQRTEQRDSAMYRCASSPIDIANYGYTFGSGTRLTVV.

This clonotype was counted ten times or more. The chain combines TRBV5-1 with TRBJ2-3; 8 bases line up with TRBD2. Germline V lookup: CDR1 SGHRS, CDR2 YFSETQ. CDR3 length equals 14 residues. With V trimmed by 6 bases and J by 2 bases, 5 bases remained unmatched. The CDR3 loop is CASTDGGATDTQYF. In DNA, the CDR3 is TGCGCCAGCACGGACGGGGGGGCCACAGATACGCAGTATTTT.

This clonotype turned up a few times. This sequence joins TRBV6-6 and TRBJ2-1; TRBD1 matches 9 bases. CDR1 and CDR2 from the germline V gene are MNHNY and SVGAGI (reference sequence). This CDR3 has 12 residues. V gave up 6 bases and J gave up 7 bases; unmatched junction bases: 1. DNA for the CDR3: TGTGCCAGCAGGGGGACAGGGAATGAGCAGTTCTTC. Translating it yields CASRGTGNEQFF.

V is TRBV12-3 or TRBV12-4 and J is TRBJ1-6, with 7 positions matching TRBD1. V trimming: 0 bases; J trimming: 10 bases; junction bases outside the gene matches: 0. The CDR3 contains 13 residues. The chain's CDR3 is CASSLATGSPLHF. The CDR3 bases are TGTGCCAGCAGTTTAGCGACAGGGTCACCCCTCCACTTT.

A few counts support this clonotype. This chain links TRBV15 with TRBJ2-7, with D unclear. Trimming removed 6 bases from V and 0 bases from J, with 12 bases in between. Germline V gene sequence: CDR1 LNHNV, CDR2 YYDKDF (reference sequence). The length of the CDR3 is 14 residues. CDR3 amino acids: CATSSTWNSYEQYF. CDR3 nucleotides: TGTGCCACCAGTTCAACTTGGAACTCCTACGAGCAGTACTTC.

This clonotype has more than one count but fewer than ten. DNA for the CDR3: TGCGCCAGCAGCCCGACGGAGAGATTAACGTATGGCTACACCTTC. This translates into CASSPTERLTYGYTF. This rearrangement joins TRBV4-1 to TRBJ1-2; D gene uncertain. Deletions cut 4 bases from V and 5 bases from J, with 17 bases between. The CDR3 contains 15 residues. Germline CDR1 reads MGHRA; CDR2 reads YSYEKL.

This clonotype was seen a few times. V usage is TRBV10-2 and J usage is TRBJ2-7, with D tentatively TRBD1 (6 bases). CDR1 WSHSY and CDR2 SAAADI come from the germline V gene. CDR3 size: 11 residues. Trimming removed 8 bases at V and 4 bases at J, with 9 bases between. The CDR3 DNA reads TGCGCCAGCGAACAGGGTTACGAGCAGTACTTC. It specifies CASEQGYEQYF.